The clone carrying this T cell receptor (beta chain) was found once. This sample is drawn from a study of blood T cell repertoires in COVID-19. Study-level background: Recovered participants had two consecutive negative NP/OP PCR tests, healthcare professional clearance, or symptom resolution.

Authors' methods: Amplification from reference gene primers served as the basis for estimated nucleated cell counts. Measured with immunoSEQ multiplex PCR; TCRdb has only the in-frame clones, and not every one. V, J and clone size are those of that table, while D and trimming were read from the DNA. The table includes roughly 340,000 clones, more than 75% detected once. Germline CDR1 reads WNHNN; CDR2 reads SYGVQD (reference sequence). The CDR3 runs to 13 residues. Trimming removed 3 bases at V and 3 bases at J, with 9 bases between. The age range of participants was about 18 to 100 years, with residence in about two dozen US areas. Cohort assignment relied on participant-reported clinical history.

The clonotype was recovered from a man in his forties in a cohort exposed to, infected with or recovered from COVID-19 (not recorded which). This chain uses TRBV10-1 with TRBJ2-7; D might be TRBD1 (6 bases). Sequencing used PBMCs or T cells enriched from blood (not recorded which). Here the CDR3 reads CASSDRTVYEQYF. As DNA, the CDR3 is TGCGCCAGCAGTGATAGGACAGTCTACGAGCAGTACTTC.